Listed below are T cell receptor beta chains from one sample, sequenced in a study of cytomegalovirus exposure and HLA in healthy donors. Generated by immunoSEQ multiplex PCR, the TCRdb table keeps only in-frame clones and is missing some. The table shows fewer than 250,000 clones, with approximately 78% occurring only once. Sequenced: PBMCs. Receptors were obtained from a woman in her thirties in good health and CMV-seropositive. Each CDR3 is given with its conserved first and last residue. D genes are given only for firm matches. Size tells how often a clone was seen (once, few, many) or the class of an expanded clone, and some rows leave it out.

TRBJ1-1	-	-	TRBV29-1	CSALLNTEAFF	TGCAGCGCCCTCTTGAACACTGAAGCTTTCTTT
TRBJ1-3	TRBD1	-	TRBV28	CATKFIRPGQGRNTIYF	TGTGCCACCAAGTTTATTCGACCGGGACAGGGTCGAAACACCATATATTTT
TRBJ2-7	TRBD1	few	TRBV10-3	CATIGQAGLISYEQYF	TGTGCCACCATTGGACAGGCCGGCCTCATCTCCTACGAGCAGTACTTC
TRBJ1-5	-	-	TRBV30	CAWSVSAGDSNQPQHF	TGTGCCTGGAGTGTAAGTGCAGGGGATAGCAATCAGCCCCAGCATTTT
TRBJ2-2	TRBD1	-	TRBV4-2	CASSQRTGATGELFF	TGTGCCAGCAGCCAACGGACAGGGGCCACCGGGGAGCTGTTTTTT
TRBJ2-7	-	-	TRBV27	CASRNTGSYEQYF	TGTGCCAGCAGAAACACGGGCTCCTACGAGCAGTACTTC
TRBJ1-2	-	-	TRBV7-3	CASSSHLGSYTF	TGTGCCAGCAGCTCCCACCTCGGGAGTTACACCTTC
TRBJ2-7	TRBD1	-	TRBV19	CASTSPPTGGGDEQYF	TGTGCCAGTACCTCACCCCCGACAGGGGGAGGCGACGAGCAGTACTTC
TRBJ2-2	-	-	TRBV5-1	CASSYRSRAGELFF	TGCGCCAGCAGCTATCGTAGTCGCGCCGGGGAGCTGTTTTTT
TRBJ1-2	-	-	TRBV19	CASRRGRYTF	TGTGCCAGTCGAAGGGGTCGCTACACCTTC
TRBJ1-1	TRBD1	-	TRBV5-6	CASSPGTGGADGFF	TGTGCCAGCAGCCCCGGGACAGGGGGCGCCGATGGTTTCTTT
TRBJ1-1	-	-	TRBV5-1	CASNLHRGVTEAFF	TGCGCCAGCAACCTTCATAGGGGTGTGACTGAAGCTTTCTTT
TRBJ1-1	-	-	TRBV2	CASSNQGNGAFF	TGTGCCAGCAGTAACCAGGGGAACGGGGCTTTCTTT
TRBJ2-3	-	-	TRBV5-6	CASSLTRSDTQYF	TGTGCCAGCAGCTTAACGAGATCAGATACGCAGTATTTT
TRBJ2-3	-	-	TRBV7-7	CASSLGGAADTQYF	TGTGCTAGCAGCTTAGGGGGAGCCGCAGATACGCAGTATTTT
TRBJ2-7	-	-	TRBV7-2	CASSLAPRHEQYF	TGTGCCAGCAGCTTAGCACCCAGGCACGAGCAGTACTTC